This entry features one T cell receptor (beta chain) sequence. Its target is unknown. No T-cell subset sorting was done; bone marrow was analyzed in bulk. TCRdb's table, derived via immunoSEQ multiplex PCR, lists solely in-frame clones and lacks some. Here the sample spans 2,100 or so clones, approximately 82% being singletons. These data belong to a study of hypomethylating agent response in myelodysplastic syndrome. Across the whole study: Of the myelodysplastic syndrome patients, eight to ten were male, 2 female. General observations from the study: Lack of age-matching between healthy donors and MDS patients could bias comparison.

Trimming left V 3 bases short and J 3 bases short, with 23 bases between. CDR1 GTSNPN and CDR2 SVGIG come from the germline V gene (reference sequence). The CDR3 runs 17 residues. The clonotype originates from a human donor with myelodysplastic syndrome. Here the sequenced sample was bone marrow, taken before or after starting hypomethylating agent treatment for myelodysplastic syndrome (not recorded which). The chain carries TRBV30 and TRBJ1-2, with D maybe TRBD1 (5 bases). For the CDR3, the DNA is TGTGCCTGGAGCACCGGCTGGGGGTTGAAAGTCGACTATGGCTACACCTTC. Amino acids: CAWSTGWGLKVDYGYTF.